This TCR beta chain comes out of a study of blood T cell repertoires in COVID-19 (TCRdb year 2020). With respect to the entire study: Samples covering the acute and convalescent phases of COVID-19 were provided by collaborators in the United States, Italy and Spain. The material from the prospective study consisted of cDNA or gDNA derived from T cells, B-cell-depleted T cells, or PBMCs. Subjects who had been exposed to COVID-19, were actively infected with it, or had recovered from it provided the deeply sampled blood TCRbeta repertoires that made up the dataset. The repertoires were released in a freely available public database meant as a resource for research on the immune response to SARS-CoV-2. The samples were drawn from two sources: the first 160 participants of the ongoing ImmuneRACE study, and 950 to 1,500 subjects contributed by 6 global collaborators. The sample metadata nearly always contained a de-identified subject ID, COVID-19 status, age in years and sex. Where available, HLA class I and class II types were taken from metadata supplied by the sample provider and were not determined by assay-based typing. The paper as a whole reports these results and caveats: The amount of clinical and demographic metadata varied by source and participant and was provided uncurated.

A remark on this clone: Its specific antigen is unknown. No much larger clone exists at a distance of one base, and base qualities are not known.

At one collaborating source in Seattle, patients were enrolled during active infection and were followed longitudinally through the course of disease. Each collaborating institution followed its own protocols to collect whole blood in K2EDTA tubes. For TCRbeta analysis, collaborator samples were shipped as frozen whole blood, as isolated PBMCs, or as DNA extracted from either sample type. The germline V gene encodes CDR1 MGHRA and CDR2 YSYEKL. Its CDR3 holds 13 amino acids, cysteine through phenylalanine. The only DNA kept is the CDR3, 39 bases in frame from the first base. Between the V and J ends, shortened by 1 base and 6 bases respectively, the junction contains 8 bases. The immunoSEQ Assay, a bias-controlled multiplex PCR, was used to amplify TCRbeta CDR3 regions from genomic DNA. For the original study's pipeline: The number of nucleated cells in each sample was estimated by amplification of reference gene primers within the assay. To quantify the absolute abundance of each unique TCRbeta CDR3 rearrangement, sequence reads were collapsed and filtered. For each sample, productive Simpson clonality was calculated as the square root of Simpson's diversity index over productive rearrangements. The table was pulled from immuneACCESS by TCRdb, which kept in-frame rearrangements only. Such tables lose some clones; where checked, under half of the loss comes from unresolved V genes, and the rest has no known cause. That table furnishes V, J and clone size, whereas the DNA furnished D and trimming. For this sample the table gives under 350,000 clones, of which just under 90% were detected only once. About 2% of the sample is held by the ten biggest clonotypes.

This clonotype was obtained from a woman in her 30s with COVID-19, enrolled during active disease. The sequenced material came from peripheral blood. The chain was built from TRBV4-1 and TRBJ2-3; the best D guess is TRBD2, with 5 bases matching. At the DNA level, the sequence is TGCGCCAGCAGCCAAGGCGGGCCGGATACGCAGTATTTT. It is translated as CASSQGGPDTQYF.